This entry lists 28 T cell receptor beta chains sequenced from one sample in a study of cytomegalovirus exposure and HLA in healthy donors. The PCR had 60 Vbeta and 13 Jbeta primers. Libraries were prepared by immunoSEQ multiplex PCR; TCRdb keeps only in-frame clonotypes and omits some of them. The specimen's table records 65,000 to 95,000 clones. The sequencing sample was made of PBMCs. The source is a woman in her fifties or sixties in good health and CMV-seronegative.

This chain joins TRBV6-5 and TRBJ2-1, with 12 bases aligning to TRBD1. This CDR3 comprises 14 residues. The germline V gene encodes CDR1 MNHEY and CDR2 SVGAGI. After removal of 5 bases from V and 9 bases from J, the junction contained 5 bases not matched to a gene. The CDR3 DNA reads TGTGCCAGCAGTAGCGGGACAGGGGGCGGTGAGCAGTTCTTC. Its protein is CASSSGTGGGEQFF.

The chain carries TRBV7-2 and TRBJ2-7; 7 bases fit TRBD2. CDR1 and CDR2 (germline): SGHTA, FQGNSA. Trimming at V came to 0 bases and at J to 3 bases, leaving 17 bases not matched to a gene. This CDR3 region has 19 residues. CDR3 residues: CASSLAKAGFQGIIYEQYF. For the CDR3, the DNA is TGTGCCAGCAGCTTAGCGAAAGCGGGGTTCCAGGGCATCATCTACGAGCAGTACTTC.

The chain is built from TRBV7-9 and TRBJ2-7, with D perhaps matching TRBD2 (5 bases). Germline V CDR1 and CDR2: SEHNR, FQNEAQ (reference sequence). The CDR3 is 14 residues long. V lost 5 bases to trimming and J lost 3 bases, with 14 bases between them. Here the CDR3 reads CASSPGGPIYEQYF. The DNA of the CDR3 is TGTGCCAGCAGCCCCGGAGGCCCCATCTACGAGCAGTACTTC.

V gene TRBV2 combines with J gene TRBJ2-1; D gene ambiguous. In germline, CDR1 is SNHLY, CDR2 FYNNEI. This CDR3 has 13 amino acids. The V end lost 3 bases, the J end lost 7 bases, and 10 bases lay between the germline ends. The CDR3 nucleotides read TGTGCCAGCAGTGAGGCTAGTTGGAATGAGCAGTTCTTC. This codes for CASSEASWNEQFF.

The rearrangement links TRBV29-1 to TRBJ1-1, with a possible D match to TRBD1 (6 bases). Trimming took 3 bases from V and 3 from J, leaving 8 bases between them. Germline CDR1 and CDR2: SQVTM and ANQGSEA. This CDR3 has 12 amino acids. The CDR3 reads CSVDGGHTEAFF. The CDR3 coding sequence is TGCAGCGTTGACGGGGGGCACACTGAAGCTTTCTTT.

The CDR3 sequence is CASRLTGGSGNTIYF. The CDR3 nucleotides read TGCGCCAGCAGATTGACAGGGGGCTCTGGAAACACCATATATTTT. The V gene is TRBV5-1, the J gene TRBJ1-3; 9 positions agree with TRBD1. V was pared by 5 bases and J by 0 bases, with 3 bases of the junction left unmatched. The CDR3 contains 15 residues. Germline V lookup: CDR1 SGHRS, CDR2 YFSETQ.

Details on this clone: This CDR3 is also generated by other DNA sequences in the sample. The chain recombines TRBV7-3 with TRBJ1-1, with 7 bases identical to TRBD1. The germline gives CDR1 SGHTA, CDR2 FQGTGA. J was trimmed by 5 bases and V by 4 bases; bases with no gene match: 4. This CDR3 region has 13 residues. The CDR3 region has the DNA TGTGCCAGCAGCTCGCAGGGGGGAACTGAAGCTTTCTTT. Its translation: CASSSQGGTEAFF.

The rearrangement joins TRBV7-2 to TRBJ2-3, with 13 nucleotides matching TRBD2. The V and J ends lost 2 bases and 6 bases, in that order; junction bases with no gene match: 5. CDR3 length: 16 residues. Germline V lookup: CDR1 SGHTA, CDR2 FQGNSA. CDR3: CASSLQGLAGPDTQYF. CDR3 DNA sequence: TGTGCCAGCAGCTTACAGGGACTAGCGGGACCTGATACGCAGTATTTT.

V and J are TRBV18 and TRBJ1-3; D unclear. The ends were cut back, 2 bases at V and 4 bases at J, with 9 bases in the middle. There are 14 residues in the CDR3. Germline lookup yields CDR1 KGHSH and CDR2 LQKENI. The CDR3 is CASSPAGSGNTIYF. The CDR3 DNA follows: TGTGCCAGCTCACCAGCGGGGTCCGGAAACACCATATATTTT.

The chain is built from TRBV28 and TRBJ2-7; 8 bases are shared with TRBD1. V shed 6 bases, J shed 1 base, and the junction held 8 bases outside the gene matches. The CDR3 has 15 amino acids. CDR1 and CDR2 from the germline V gene are MDHEN and SYDVKM. For the CDR3, the DNA is TGTGCCAGCAGGGAAACAGGGGGGCGATCCTACGAGCAGTACTTC. Residues: CASRETGGRSYEQYF.

The chain has TRBV2 and TRBJ2-2; 8 nucleotides align to TRBD2. Germline assignment: CDR1 SNHLY and CDR2 FYNNEI. The CDR3 contains 15 residues. J lost 7 bases, V lost 5 bases, and 9 bases had no gene match. The CDR3 protein is CASSLRGTRGGELFF. CDR3 nucleotides: TGTGCCAGCAGTCTGAGGGGGACTAGGGGCGGGGAGCTGTTTTTT.

The V call is TRBV2, the J call TRBJ2-5, with 7 bases matching TRBD1. Germline V gene sequence: CDR1 SNHLY, CDR2 FYNNEI. V lost 5 bases to trimming and J lost 2 bases; unmatched junction nucleotides: 5. This CDR3 region has 14 residues. The CDR3 loop reads CASSRQGNQETQYF. The DNA of the CDR3 is TGTGCCAGCAGTCGACAGGGTAATCAAGAGACCCAGTACTTC.

A note on this clone: At one of its ends the junction is not consistent with the germline gene, which may arise from a read error. The V call is TRBV30, the J call TRBJ2-5, with TRBD2 identical over 9 bases. The germline gives CDR1 GTSNPN, CDR2 SVGIG (reference sequence). CDR3 length: 14 residues. CDR3 in amino acids: CAWSVLSGREAQYF. For the CDR3, the DNA is TGTGCCTGGAGTGTACTTAGCGGGAGAGAGGCCCAGTACTTC.

The V call is TRBV7-9, the J call TRBJ2-7; no reliable D call. The CDR3 length is 14 residues. The germline CDR1 and CDR2 sequences are SEHNR and FQNEAQ (reference sequence). Trimming cost V 3 bases and J 4 bases, with 13 bases left between them. The CDR3 DNA is TGTGCCAGCAGCTTCCTTGAGAAAGCTTACGAGCAGTACTTC. This gives the protein CASSFLEKAYEQYF.

This rearrangement joins TRBV27 to TRBJ2-7, with D possibly TRBD2 on 5 matching bases. V lost 5 bases and J 3 bases, leaving 17 bases between the germline ends. This CDR3 comprises 15 residues. CDR1 is MNHEY and CDR2 is SMNVEV in the germline V gene (reference sequence). CDR3 nucleotides: TGTGCCAGCAGTCCGGTCGGACTGGGATACTACGAGCAGTACTTC. Translation: CASSPVGLGYYEQYF.

The gene calls are TRBV30 and TRBJ2-5; TRBD1 agrees at 10 bases. This CDR3 has 13 residues. CDR1 is GTSNPN, CDR2 SVGIG, per germline (reference sequence). The trim removed 5 bases at V and 4 bases at J, leaving 4 bases unmatched. CDR3 bases: TGTGCCTGGCGGACAGGGGGAGCAGAGACCCAGTACTTC. Protein: CAWRTGGAETQYF.

The chain uses TRBV6-1 and TRBJ2-5; 12 bases map to TRBD1. Matching the DNA end better, TRBJ2-7 makes the J call doubtful. CDR1 is MNHNS, CDR2 SASEGT, per germline. This CDR3 spans 15 amino acids. In DNA form, the CDR3 reads TGTGCCAGCAGGTCCGGGACAGGGGGCTCTTACGAGCAGTACTTC. Amino acid sequence: CASRSGTGGSYEQYF.

V usage is TRBV6-6 and J usage is TRBJ2-7; tentatively, D is TRBD2 (5 bases). The CDR3 consists of 12 residues. Germline assignment: CDR1 MNHNY and CDR2 SVGAGI (reference sequence). V lost 4 bases and J 7 bases, leaving 11 bases between the germline ends. CDR3 DNA sequence: TGTGCCAGCAGTTTAGGAGCGGATGAGCAGTACTTC. It encodes CASSLGADEQYF.

The V call is TRBV28, the J call TRBJ2-1; 11 nucleotides match TRBD2. The CDR3 is 13 residues long. Germline loops: CDR1 MDHEN, CDR2 SYDVKM. V gave up 11 bases and J gave up 11 bases; unmatched junction bases: 11. Written as DNA, the CDR3 is TGTGCCGCGACCGGGACTAGCGGTCGTCAGCAGTTCTTC. It encodes CAATGTSGRQQFF.

The chain is built from TRBV21-1 and TRBJ2-7; the D call of TRBD1 is as the table states it, not checked on the DNA. TRBV21-1 is a recognized pseudogene. This CDR3 is built from 17 residues. For the CDR3, the DNA is TGTGCCAGCAGCAATGGGGCTCAGGACGCGAGCTCCTACGAGCAGTACTTC. Translation gives CASSNGAQDASSYEQYF.

The CDR3 spells CASTIQGSSYEQYF. CDR3 nucleotides: TGTGCCAGCACCATACAGGGTTCCTCCTACGAGCAGTACTTC. V and J are TRBV28 and TRBJ2-7; a weak D match, TRBD1 (6 bases). The CDR3 totals 14 residues. The V end lost 7 bases, the J end lost 0 bases, and 13 bases lay between the germline ends. Germline values: CDR1 MDHEN, CDR2 SYDVKM.

This chain connects TRBV9 to TRBJ2-7; TRBD2 aligns across 9 bases. This CDR3 contains 15 residues. The germline V gene encodes CDR1 SGDLS and CDR2 YYNGEE. V shed 5 bases, J shed 7 bases, and the junction held 13 bases outside the gene matches. The CDR3 DNA is TGTGCCAGCAGTCTTCAAGCGGGAGGATCGGGGGAGCAGTACTTC. This codes for CASSLQAGGSGEQYF.

The gene calls are TRBV7-6 and TRBJ2-4, with TRBD2 matching over 14 bases. The CDR3 contains 15 residues. The germline gives CDR1 SGHVS, CDR2 FNYEAQ. The V segment lost 4 bases and the J segment 6 bases; nucleotides outside the gene matches: 2. CDR3 bases: TGTGCCAGCAGCTCGGGACTAGCGGGAGTAAACATTCAGTACTTC. Protein: CASSSGLAGVNIQYF.

The chain combines TRBV19 with TRBJ1-5, with a possible D match to TRBD1 (6 bases). This CDR3 region has 13 residues. The V gene's germline CDR1 is LNHDA and CDR2 SQIVND (reference sequence). Trimming took off 8 bases at V and 8 bases at J, with 16 bases between the two ends. The CDR3 spells CASEGGNMEPQHF. In nucleotides, the CDR3 is TGTGCCAGTGAGGGGGGGAATATGGAGCCCCAGCATTTT.

The V call is TRBV5-4, the J call TRBJ1-2; 7 bases line up with TRBD1. The trim removed 0 bases at V and 8 bases at J, leaving 7 bases unmatched. Germline CDR1 SGHNT, CDR2 YYREEE (reference sequence). The CDR3 loop spans 14 amino acids. CDR3 sequence reads: CASSLDRGSSGYTF. CDR3 coding DNA: TGTGCCAGCAGCTTGGACAGGGGTTCGAGCGGCTACACCTTC.

The J gene is TRBJ1-1, the V gene TRBV27; no firm D call. In germline, CDR1 is MNHEY, CDR2 SMNVEV (reference sequence). The CDR3 consists of 15 residues. V shed 5 bases and J shed 0 bases, with 13 bases lying between them. This CDR3 is CASSPSQTMNTEAFF. The CDR3 bases are TGTGCCAGCAGTCCCAGCCAGACTATGAACACTGAAGCTTTCTTT.

The chain joins TRBV28 to TRBJ1-4; 7 nucleotides align to TRBD1. The CDR3 sequence is 15 residues long. CDR1 and CDR2 (germline): MDHEN, SYDVKM. The V gene end was trimmed by 5 bases and the J gene end by 8 bases; junction bases not matched to a gene: 11. In DNA form, the CDR3 reads TGTGCCAGCAGTACCCCCGGGACAGAGGAGGAAAAACTGTTTTTT. As protein: CASSTPGTEEEKLFF. Together with reference TRBV28 and TRBJ1-4, the CDR3 gives the full variable domain: DVKVTQSSRYLVKRTGEKVFLECVQDMDHENMFWYRQDPGLGLRLIYFSYDVKMKEKGDIPEGYSVSREKKERFSLILESASTNQTSMYLCASSTPGTEEEKLFFGSGTQLSVL.

The CDR3 DNA is TGCGCCAGCAGCTTGGGGGCAGGGGGGTCGTGGGGTTTGAACACTGAAGCTTTCTTT. It encodes CASSLGAGGSWGLNTEAFF. This chain uses TRBV5-1 with TRBJ1-1; 7 bases agree with TRBD1. The CDR3 runs to 19 residues. Germline trimming cut 0 bases from V and 0 bases from J; bases unmatched to any gene: 14. In germline, CDR1 is SGHRS, CDR2 YFSETQ.